This record covers a single T cell receptor (beta chain). The entry originates in a study of blood T cell repertoires in COVID-19. Study background: From the United States, Italy and Spain came samples of acute and convalescent COVID-19. PBMCs, B-cell-depleted T cells, or T cells were the source of the cDNA or gDNA that made up the material.

Study processing details: Counts of nucleated cells, estimated from reference gene primer amplification, were obtained. The table came from immunoSEQ multiplex PCR; TCRdb's copy has only in-frame clones and leaves some out. That table furnishes V, J and clone size, whereas the DNA furnished D and trimming. The profile shows some 100,000 clones, about 80% of them singletons. The clonotype comes from a woman aged 70-85 years with acute or convalescent COVID-19. The sequencing input was peripheral blood.

CDR3 in amino acids: CASSRRQLASYEQYF. The DNA for the CDR3 is TGTGCCAGCAGTCGTAGACAGCTAGCGTCCTACGAGCAGTACTTC. The chain employs TRBV5-6 and TRBJ2-7; possibly TRBD2 for D (6 bases). Per the germline V gene, CDR1 is SGHDT and CDR2 is YYEEEE. The CDR3 has 15 residues. The V end lost 5 bases, the J end lost 1 base, and 16 bases lay between the germline ends.